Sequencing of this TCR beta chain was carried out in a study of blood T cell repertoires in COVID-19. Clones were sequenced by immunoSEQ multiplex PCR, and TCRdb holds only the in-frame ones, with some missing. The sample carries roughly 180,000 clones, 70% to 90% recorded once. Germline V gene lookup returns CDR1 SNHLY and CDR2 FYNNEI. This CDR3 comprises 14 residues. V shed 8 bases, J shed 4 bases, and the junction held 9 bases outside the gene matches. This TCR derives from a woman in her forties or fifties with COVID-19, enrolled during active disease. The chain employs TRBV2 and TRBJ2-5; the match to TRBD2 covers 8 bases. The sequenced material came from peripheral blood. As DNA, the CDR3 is TGTGCCAGCTCGCGGGGGGCGTCTATAGAGACCCAGTACTTC. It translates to CASSRGASIETQYF.